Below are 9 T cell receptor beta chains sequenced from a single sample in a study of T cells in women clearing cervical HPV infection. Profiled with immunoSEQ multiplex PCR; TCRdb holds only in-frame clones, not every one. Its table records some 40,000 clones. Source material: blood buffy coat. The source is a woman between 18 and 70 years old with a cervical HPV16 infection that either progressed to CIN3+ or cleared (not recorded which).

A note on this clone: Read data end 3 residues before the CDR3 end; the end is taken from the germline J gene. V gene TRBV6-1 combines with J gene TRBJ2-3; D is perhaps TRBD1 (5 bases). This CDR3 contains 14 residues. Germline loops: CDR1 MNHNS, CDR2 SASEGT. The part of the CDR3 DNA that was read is TGTGCCAGCAGTGTAGGGGTGGGTGGAGAGACG. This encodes CASSVGVGGET. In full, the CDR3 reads CASSVGVGGETQYF.

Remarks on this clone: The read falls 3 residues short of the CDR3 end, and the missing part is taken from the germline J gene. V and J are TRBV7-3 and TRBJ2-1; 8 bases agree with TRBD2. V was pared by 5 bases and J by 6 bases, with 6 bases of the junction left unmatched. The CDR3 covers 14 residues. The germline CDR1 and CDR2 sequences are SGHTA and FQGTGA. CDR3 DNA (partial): TGTGCCAGCAGCCGGGGGGGCTTTGGCAATGAG. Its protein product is CASSRGGFGNE. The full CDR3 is CASSRGGFGNEQFF.

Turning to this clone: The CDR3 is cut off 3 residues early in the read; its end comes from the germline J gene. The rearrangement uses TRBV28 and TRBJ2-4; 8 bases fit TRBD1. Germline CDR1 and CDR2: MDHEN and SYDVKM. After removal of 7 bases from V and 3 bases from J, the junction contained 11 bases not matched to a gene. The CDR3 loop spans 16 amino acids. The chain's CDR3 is CASMPRAGGVKNIQYF. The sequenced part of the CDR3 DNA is TGTGCCAGCATGCCAAGGGCAGGGGGCGTCAAAAACATT.

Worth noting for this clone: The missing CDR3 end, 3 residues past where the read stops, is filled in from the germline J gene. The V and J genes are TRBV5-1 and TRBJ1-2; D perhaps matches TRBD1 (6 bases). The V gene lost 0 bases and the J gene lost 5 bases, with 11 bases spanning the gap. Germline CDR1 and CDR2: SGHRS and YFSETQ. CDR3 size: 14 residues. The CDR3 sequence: CASSLADTGYGYTF. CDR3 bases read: TGCGCCAGCAGCTTGGCGGACACAGGGTATGGC. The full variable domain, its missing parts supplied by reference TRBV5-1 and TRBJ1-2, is KAGVTQTPRYLIKTRGQQVTLSCSPISGHRSVSWYQQTPGQGLQFLFEYFSETQRNKGNFPGRFSGRQFSNSRSEMNVSTLELGDSALYLCASSLADTGYGYTFGSGTRLTVV.

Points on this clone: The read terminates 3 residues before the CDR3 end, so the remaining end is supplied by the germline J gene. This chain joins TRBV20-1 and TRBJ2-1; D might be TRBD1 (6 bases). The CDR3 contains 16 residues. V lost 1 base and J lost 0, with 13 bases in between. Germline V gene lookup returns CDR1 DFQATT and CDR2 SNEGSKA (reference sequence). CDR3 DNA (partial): TGCAGTGCTAGAGCTACCCGGGACACCTCCTACAATGAG. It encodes CSARATRDTSYNE. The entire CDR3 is CSARATRDTSYNEQFF.

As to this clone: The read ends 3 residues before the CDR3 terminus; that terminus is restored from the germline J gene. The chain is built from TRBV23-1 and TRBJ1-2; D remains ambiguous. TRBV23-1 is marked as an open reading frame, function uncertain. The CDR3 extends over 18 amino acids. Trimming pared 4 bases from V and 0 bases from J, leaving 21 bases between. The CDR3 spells CASSPSHVQRPPNYGYTF. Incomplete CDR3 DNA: TGCGCCAGCAGTCCCTCCCATGTACAGCGGCCCCCTAACTATGGC.

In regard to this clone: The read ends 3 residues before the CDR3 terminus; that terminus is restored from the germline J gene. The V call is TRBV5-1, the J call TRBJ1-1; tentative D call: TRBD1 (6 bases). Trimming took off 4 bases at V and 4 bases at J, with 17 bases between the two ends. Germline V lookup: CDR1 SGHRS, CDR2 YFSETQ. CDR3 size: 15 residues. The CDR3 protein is CASSAATGRGTEAFF. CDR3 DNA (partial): TGCGCCAGCAGCGCGGCGACAGGCCGTGGCACTGAA.

CDR3 DNA, as far as it was read: TGTGCCAGCTCACCACCGACAGCAGGGAGCAATCAGCCG. Its translation: CASSPPTAGSNQP. The full CDR3 protein reads CASSPPTAGSNQPQYF. The V gene is TRBV18, the J gene TRBJ2-3, with D perhaps given as TRBD1 or TRBD2 (5 bases each). The read terminates 3 residues before the CDR3 end, so the remaining end is supplied by the germline J gene. Germline CDR1 and CDR2: KGHSH and LQKENI. CDR3 length: 16 amino acids.

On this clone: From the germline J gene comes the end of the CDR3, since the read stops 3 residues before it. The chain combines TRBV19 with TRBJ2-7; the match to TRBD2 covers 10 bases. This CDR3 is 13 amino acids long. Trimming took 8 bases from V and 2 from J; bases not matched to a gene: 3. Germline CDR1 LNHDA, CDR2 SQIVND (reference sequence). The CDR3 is CASQSGGAYEQYF. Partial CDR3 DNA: TGTGCCAGTCAAAGCGGGGGGGCCTACGAG. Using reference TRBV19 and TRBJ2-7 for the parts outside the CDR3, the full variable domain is DGGITQSPKYLFRKEGQNVTLSCEQNLNHDAMYWYRQDPGQGLRLIYYSQIVNDFQKGDIAEGYSVSREKKESFPLTVTSAQKNPTAFYLCASQSGGAYEQYFGPGTRLTVT.